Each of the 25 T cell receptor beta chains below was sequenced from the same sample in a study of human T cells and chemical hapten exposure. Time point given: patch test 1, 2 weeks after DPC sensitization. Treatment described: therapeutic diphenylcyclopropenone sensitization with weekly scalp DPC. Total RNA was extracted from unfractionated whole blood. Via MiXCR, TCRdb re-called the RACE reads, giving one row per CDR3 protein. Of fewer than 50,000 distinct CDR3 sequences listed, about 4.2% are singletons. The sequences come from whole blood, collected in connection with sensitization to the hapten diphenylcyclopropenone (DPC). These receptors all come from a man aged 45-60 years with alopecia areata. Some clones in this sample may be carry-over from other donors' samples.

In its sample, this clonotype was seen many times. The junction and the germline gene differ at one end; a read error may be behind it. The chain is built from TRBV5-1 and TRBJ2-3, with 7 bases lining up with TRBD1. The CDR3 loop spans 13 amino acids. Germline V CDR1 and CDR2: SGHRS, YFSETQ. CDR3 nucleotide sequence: TGCGCCAGCAGCTTGGCTCCAGGACAGGCGGCGAATTTT. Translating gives CASSLAPGQAANF.

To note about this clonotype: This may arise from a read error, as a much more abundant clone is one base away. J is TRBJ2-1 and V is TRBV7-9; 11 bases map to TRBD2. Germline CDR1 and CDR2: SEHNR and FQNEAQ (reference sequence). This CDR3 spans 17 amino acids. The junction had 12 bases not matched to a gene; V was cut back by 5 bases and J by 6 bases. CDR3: CASSPELAGDRGNEQFF. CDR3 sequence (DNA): TGTGCCAGCAGCCCCGAACTAGCGGGAGATCGGGGCAATGAGCAGTTCTTC.

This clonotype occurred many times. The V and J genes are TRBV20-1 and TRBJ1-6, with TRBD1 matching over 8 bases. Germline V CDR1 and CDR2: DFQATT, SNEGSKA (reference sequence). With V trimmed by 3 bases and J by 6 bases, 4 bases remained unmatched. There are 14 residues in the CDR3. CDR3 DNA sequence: TGCAGTGCTAGGCGACAGGGGAGTAATTCACCCCTCCACTTT. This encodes CSARRQGSNSPLHF.

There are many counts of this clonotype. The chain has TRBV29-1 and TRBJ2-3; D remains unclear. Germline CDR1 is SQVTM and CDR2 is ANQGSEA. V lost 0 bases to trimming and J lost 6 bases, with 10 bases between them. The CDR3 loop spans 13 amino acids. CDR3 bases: TGCAGCGTTGAAGATCAATGGGGTGATACGCAGTATTTT. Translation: CSVEDQWGDTQYF.

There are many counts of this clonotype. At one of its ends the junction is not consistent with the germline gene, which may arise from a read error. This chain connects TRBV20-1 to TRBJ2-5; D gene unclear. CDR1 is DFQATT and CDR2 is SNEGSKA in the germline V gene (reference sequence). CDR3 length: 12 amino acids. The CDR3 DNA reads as TGCAGTGCAAGAGTCCCTGAAGAGACCCAGTACTTC. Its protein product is CSARVPEETQYF.

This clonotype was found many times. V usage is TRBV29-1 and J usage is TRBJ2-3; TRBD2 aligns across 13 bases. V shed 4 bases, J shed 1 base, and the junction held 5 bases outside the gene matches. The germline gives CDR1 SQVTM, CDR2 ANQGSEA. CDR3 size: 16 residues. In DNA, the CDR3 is TGCAGCGTTGGACTAGCGGGAGGTTGGGGCACAGATACGCAGTATTTT. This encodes CSVGLAGGWGTDTQYF.

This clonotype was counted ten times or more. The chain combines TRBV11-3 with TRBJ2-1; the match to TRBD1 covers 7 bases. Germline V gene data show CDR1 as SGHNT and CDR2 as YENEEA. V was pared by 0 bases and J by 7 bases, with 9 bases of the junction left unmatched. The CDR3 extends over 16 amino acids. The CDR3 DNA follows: TGTGCCAGCAGCTTAGATCTCGGGGCAGGGGGAAATGAGCAGTTCTTC. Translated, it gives CASSLDLGAGGNEQFF. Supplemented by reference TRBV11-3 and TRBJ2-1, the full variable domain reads EAGVVQSPRYKIIEKKQPVAFWCNPISGHNTLYWYLQNLGQGPELLIRYENEEAVDDSQLPKDRFSAERLKGVDSTLKIQPAELGDSAVYLCASSLDLGAGGNEQFFGPGTRLTVL.

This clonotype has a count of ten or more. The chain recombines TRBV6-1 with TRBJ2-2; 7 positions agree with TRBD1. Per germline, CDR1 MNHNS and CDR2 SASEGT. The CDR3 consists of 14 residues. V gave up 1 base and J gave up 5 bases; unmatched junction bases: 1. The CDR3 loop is CASSEVQGTGELFF. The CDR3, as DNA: TGTGCCAGCAGTGAAGTACAGGGGACCGGGGAGCTGTTTTTT.

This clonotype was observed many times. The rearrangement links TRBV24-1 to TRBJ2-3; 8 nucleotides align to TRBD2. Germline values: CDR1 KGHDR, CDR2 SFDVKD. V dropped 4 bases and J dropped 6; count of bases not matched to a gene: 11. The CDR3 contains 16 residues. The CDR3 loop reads CATSDPGTSYSDTQYF. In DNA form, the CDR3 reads TGTGCCACCAGTGACCCCGGGACTAGTTACTCGGATACGCAGTATTTT.

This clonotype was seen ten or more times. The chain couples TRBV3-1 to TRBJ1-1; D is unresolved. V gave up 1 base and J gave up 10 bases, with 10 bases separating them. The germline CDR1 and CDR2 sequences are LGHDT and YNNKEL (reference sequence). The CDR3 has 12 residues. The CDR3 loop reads CASSQVDLGAFF. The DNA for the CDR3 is TGTGCCAGCAGCCAAGTCGACTTAGGAGCTTTCTTT.

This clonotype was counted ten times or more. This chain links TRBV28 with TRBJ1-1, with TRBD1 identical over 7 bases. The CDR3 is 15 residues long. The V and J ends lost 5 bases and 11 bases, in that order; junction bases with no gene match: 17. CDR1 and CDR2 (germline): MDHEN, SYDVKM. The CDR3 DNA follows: TGTGCCAGCAGTCCCTATCGACAGGGACTGCGAGGGGCTTTCTTT. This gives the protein CASSPYRQGLRGAFF.

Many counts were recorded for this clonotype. The CDR3 spells CASSLERTGNNEQFF. CDR3 coding DNA: TGTGCCAGCAGCTTAGAAAGAACAGGGAACAATGAGCAGTTCTTC. V gene TRBV11-2 combines with J gene TRBJ2-1; weak D call: TRBD1 (6 bases). The CDR3 sequence is 15 residues long. Germline CDR1 is SGHAT and CDR2 is FQNNGV. V lost 0 bases and J lost 5, with 11 bases in between.

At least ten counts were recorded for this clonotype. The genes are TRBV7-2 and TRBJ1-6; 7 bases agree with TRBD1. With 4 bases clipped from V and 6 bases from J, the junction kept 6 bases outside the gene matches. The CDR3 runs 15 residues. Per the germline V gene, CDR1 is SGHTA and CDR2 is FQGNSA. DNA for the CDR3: TGTGCCAGCAGCTCTCAAGGGACAGCTAATTCACCCCTCCACTTT. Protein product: CASSSQGTANSPLHF.

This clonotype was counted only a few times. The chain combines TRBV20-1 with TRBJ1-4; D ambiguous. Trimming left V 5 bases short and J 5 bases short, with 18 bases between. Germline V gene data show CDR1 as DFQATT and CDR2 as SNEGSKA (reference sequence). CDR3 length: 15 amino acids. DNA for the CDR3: TGCAGTGCTGTAAAAGGGTCGGTAAAGAATGAAAAACTGTTTTTT. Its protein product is CSAVKGSVKNEKLFF.

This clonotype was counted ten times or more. The CDR3 nucleotides are TGTGCCAGCAAAGGGGGGGGCCTCCCAGATACGCAGTATTTT. It yields the protein CASKGGGLPDTQYF. This chain joins TRBV27 and TRBJ2-3, with D perhaps matching TRBD2 (7 bases). This CDR3 contains 14 residues. Germline CDR1 reads MNHEY; CDR2 reads SMNVEV (reference sequence). With 7 bases removed from V and 4 bases from J, the gap between germline ends came to 15 bases.

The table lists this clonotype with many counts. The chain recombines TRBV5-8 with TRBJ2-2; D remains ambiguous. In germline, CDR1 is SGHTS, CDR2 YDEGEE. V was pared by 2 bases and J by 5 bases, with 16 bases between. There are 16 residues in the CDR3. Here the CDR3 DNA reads TGTGCCAGCAGCTTTAGTTCCAGTACGGATACCGGGGAGCTGTTTTTT. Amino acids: CASSFSSSTDTGELFF.

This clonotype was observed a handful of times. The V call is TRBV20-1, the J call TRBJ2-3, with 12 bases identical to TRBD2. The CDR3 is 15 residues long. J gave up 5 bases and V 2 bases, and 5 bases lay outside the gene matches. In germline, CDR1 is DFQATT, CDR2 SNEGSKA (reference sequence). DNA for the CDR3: TGCAGTGCTAGAAGGACTAGCGGGACCAGAGATACGCAGTATTTT. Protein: CSARRTSGTRDTQYF.

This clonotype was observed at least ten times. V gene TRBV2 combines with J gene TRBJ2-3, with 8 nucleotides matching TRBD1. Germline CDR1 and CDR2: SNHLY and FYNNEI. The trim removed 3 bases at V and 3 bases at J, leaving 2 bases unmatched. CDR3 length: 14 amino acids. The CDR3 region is CASSDDRGTDTQYF. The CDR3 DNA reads TGTGCCAGCAGTGACGACAGGGGAACAGATACGCAGTATTTT.

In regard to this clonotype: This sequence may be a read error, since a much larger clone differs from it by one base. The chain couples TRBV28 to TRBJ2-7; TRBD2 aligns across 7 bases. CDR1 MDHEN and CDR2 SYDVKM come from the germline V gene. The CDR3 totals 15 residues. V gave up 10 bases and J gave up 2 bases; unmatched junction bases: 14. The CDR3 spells CANILGGSGTYEQYF. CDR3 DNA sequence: TGTGCCAACATCTTGGGGGGGTCAGGGACCTACGAGCAGTACTTC. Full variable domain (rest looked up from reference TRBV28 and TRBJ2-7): DVKVTQSSRYLVKRTGEKVFLECVQDMDHENMFWYRQDPGLGLRLIYFSYDVKMKEKGDIPEGYSVSREKKERFSLILESASTNQTSMYLCANILGGSGTYEQYFGPGTRLTVT.

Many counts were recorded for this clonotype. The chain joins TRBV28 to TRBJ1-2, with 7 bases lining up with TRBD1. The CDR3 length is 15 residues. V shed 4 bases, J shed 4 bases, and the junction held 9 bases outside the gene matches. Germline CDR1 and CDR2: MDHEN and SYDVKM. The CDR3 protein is CASSSTGTEIYGYTF. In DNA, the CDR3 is TGTGCCAGCAGTTCCACGGGGACAGAGATCTATGGCTACACCTTC.

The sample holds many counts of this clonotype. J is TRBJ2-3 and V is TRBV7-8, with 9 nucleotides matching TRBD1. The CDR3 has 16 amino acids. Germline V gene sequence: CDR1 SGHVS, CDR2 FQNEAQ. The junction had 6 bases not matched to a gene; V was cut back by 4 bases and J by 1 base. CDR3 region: CASSYGQGFRTDTQYF. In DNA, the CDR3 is TGTGCCAGCAGCTATGGACAGGGGTTCCGCACAGATACGCAGTATTTT.

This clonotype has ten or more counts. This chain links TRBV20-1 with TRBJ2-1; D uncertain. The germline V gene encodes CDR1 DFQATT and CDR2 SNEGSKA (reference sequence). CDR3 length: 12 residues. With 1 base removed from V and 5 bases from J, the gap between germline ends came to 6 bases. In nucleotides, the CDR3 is TGCAGTGCTAGAGGTAGAAACAATGAGCAGTTCTTC. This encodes CSARGRNNEQFF.

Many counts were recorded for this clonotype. CDR3 nucleotides: TGTGCCAGCAGTTTACAGCTGAGCACAGATACGCAGTATTTT. Translation: CASSLQLSTDTQYF. The chain employs TRBV12-3 or TRBV12-4 and TRBJ2-3, with D uncertain. This CDR3 has 14 residues. The V gene lost 2 bases and the J gene lost 0 bases, with 6 bases spanning the gap.

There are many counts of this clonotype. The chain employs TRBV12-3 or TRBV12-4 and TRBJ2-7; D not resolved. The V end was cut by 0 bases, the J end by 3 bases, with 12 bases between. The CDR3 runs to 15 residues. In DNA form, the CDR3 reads TGTGCCAGCAGTTTAGCAGGTCGTCTGGGCTACGAGCAGTACTTC. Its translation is CASSLAGRLGYEQYF.

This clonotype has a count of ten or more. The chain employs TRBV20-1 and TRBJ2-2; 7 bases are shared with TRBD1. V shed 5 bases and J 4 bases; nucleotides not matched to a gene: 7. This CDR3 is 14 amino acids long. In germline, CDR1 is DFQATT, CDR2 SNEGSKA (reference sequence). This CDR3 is CSAWKRQGTGELFF. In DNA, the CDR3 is TGCAGTGCTTGGAAAAGACAGGGCACCGGGGAGCTGTTTTTT.